A single sample gave rise to the 5 T cell receptor beta chains below, sequenced in a study of beta chain features in type 1 diabetes. Of the isolated RNA, all was reverse transcribed, and so the sequenced material was expressed TCRB transcripts. Repertoires were generated with immunoSEQ multiplex PCR, while TCRdb's copy carries only in-frame clones and drops some. This table has fewer than 250,000 clones, roughly an eighth appearing once. Sequencing input: naive CD4+ T cells from blood. The receptors stem from a woman aged 40 to 50 in good health.

This clone has more than one count but fewer than ten. The chain couples TRBV18 to TRBJ2-2; D is unclear. The V gene's germline CDR1 is KGHSH and CDR2 LQKENI. CDR3 length equals 16 residues. The V end was cut by 5 bases, the J end by 1 base, with 14 bases between. The CDR3 sequence is CASSITGDKNTGELFF. The CDR3 DNA is TGTGCCAGCTCAATCACCGGCGACAAGAACACCGGGGAGCTGTTTTTT.

This clone was detected a few times. The genes are TRBV2 and TRBJ2-3; perhaps TRBD2 as D (6 bases). The V gene's germline CDR1 is SNHLY and CDR2 FYNNEI. Trimming removed 11 bases at V and 1 base at J, with 13 bases between. The CDR3 consists of 13 residues. CDR3 sequence: CAGTSMGTDTQYF. The CDR3 DNA follows: TGTGCCGGAACTAGCATGGGCACAGATACGCAGTATTTT.

This chain connects TRBV5-1 to TRBJ1-4, with 11 bases aligning to TRBD1. This CDR3 is built from 14 residues. Unmatched junction bases numbered 8, after V lost 3 bases and J lost 13 bases. Germline values: CDR1 SGHRS, CDR2 YFSETQ. The CDR3 region is CASSSDRGQRGLFF. The CDR3 DNA follows: TGCGCCAGCAGCTCGGACAGGGGGCAACGGGGACTGTTTTTT.

This clone was picked up a small number of times. The chain is built from TRBV10-3 and TRBJ2-3; 12 bases line up with TRBD2. The length of the CDR3 is 17 residues. V lost 6 bases to trimming and J lost 1 base; unmatched junction nucleotides: 8. Per the germline V gene, CDR1 is ENHRY and CDR2 is SYGVKD. The CDR3, as DNA: TGTGCCATCAGGGCACGACTAGCGGGGGAGGGCACAGATACGCAGTATTTT. It yields the protein CAIRARLAGEGTDTQYF.

This clone was seen more than once but under ten times. The J gene is TRBJ1-2, the V gene TRBV19; the D gene is possibly TRBD1 (5 bases). The CDR3 totals 13 residues. CDR1 and CDR2 from the germline V gene are LNHDA and SQIVND (reference sequence). V was trimmed by 7 bases and J by 4 bases, leaving 13 bases between them. The CDR3 nucleotides are TGTGCCAGTATCGAGGGAGGGACCTATGGCTACACCTTC. Its protein is CASIEGGTYGYTF.